Listed here are 7 T cell receptor beta chains from one sample, sequenced in a study of a mutant IDH1 vaccine in newly diagnosed glioma. Described time point: baseline, week 1 (first vaccination visit). Treatment reported: pre-vaccination baseline after standard-of-care therapy. The assay was immunoSEQ multiplex PCR, and TCRdb's table has in-frame clones only and misses some. The top ten hold around 7% of the sample, which has more than 80,000 clones, around 82% seen once. The sample in question was PBMCs, obtained from a glioma patient treated with radiotherapy, temozolomide or both. The receptors shown here come from a woman aged 45-65 years with glioma.

The V gene is TRBV10-3, the J gene TRBJ1-3; TRBD1 aligns across 7 bases. The CDR3 runs 14 residues. Unmatched junction bases numbered 4, after V lost 6 bases and J lost 2 bases. CDR1 and CDR2 (germline): ENHRY, SYGVKD. Here the CDR3 reads CAISLDRAGNTIYF. The CDR3 DNA is TGTGCCATCAGCCTCGACAGGGCTGGAAACACCATATATTTT.

This chain links TRBV5-6 with TRBJ2-3; TRBD1 aligns across 7 bases. Germline-derived CDR1 and CDR2 are SGHDT and YYEEEE. CDR3 length equals 14 residues. The trim removed 4 bases at V and 4 bases at J, leaving 6 bases unmatched. CDR3 nucleotide sequence: TGTGCCAGCAGCCTAAGCACAGGGGCAGATACGCAGTATTTT. It codes for CASSLSTGADTQYF.

This chain joins TRBV30 and TRBJ2-7; 12 bases map to TRBD2. The germline gives CDR1 GTSNPN, CDR2 SVGIG (reference sequence). There are 16 residues in the CDR3. Trimming cost V 0 bases and J 4 bases; bases outside gene matches: 7. The CDR3 region is CAWSVASGGAKYEQYF. The CDR3 DNA reads TGTGCCTGGAGTGTCGCTAGCGGGGGGGCAAAGTACGAGCAGTACTTC.

The chain combines TRBV5-6 with TRBJ1-1; unclear D gene. Germline values: CDR1 SGHDT, CDR2 YYEEEE. The CDR3 consists of 13 residues. V was shortened by 2 bases and J by 5 bases, with 10 bases between the two germline ends. The CDR3 bases are TGTGCCAGCAGCTTCGCGGTGGGGACTGAAGCTTTCTTT. This sequence encodes CASSFAVGTEAFF. Supplemented by reference TRBV5-6 and TRBJ1-1, the full variable domain reads DAGVTQSPTHLIKTRGQQVTLRCSPKSGHDTVSWYQQALGQGPQFIFQYYEEEERQRGNFPDRFSGHQFPNYSSELNVNALLLGDSALYLCASSFAVGTEAFFGQGTRLTVV.

This clone has more than one count but fewer than ten. This chain uses TRBV19 with TRBJ2-2; tentatively, D is TRBD1 (5 bases). The V and J ends lost 7 bases and 2 bases respectively, with 11 bases between them. The CDR3 has 14 residues. Germline values: CDR1 LNHDA, CDR2 SQIVND (reference sequence). CDR3 sequence (DNA): TGTGCCAGTACCCCGCAGGGTAACACCGGGGAGCTGTTTTTT. This gives the protein CASTPQGNTGELFF.

As to this clone: The sample holds other DNA sequences that translate to the same CDR3. The V call is TRBV5-1, the J call TRBJ2-5; D not certain. Trimming left V 2 bases short and J 2 bases short, with 1 base between. This CDR3 is built from 11 residues. Germline CDR1 and CDR2: SGHRS and YFSETQ. The CDR3 DNA reads TGCGCCAGCAGCTTACAAGAGACCCAGTACTTC. It codes for CASSLQETQYF.

V is TRBV5-1 and J is TRBJ2-7, with 8 bases matching TRBD1. V trimming: 6 bases; J trimming: 6 bases; junction bases outside the gene matches: 20. CDR1 and CDR2 from the germline V gene are SGHRS and YFSETQ. The CDR3 is made up of 17 amino acids. The CDR3 DNA sequence: TGCGCCAGCACCCCGACTGGAGGACAGGGTCGGTGGGGCGAGCAGTACTTC. The encoded protein is CASTPTGGQGRWGEQYF.